Listed here are 25 T cell receptor beta chains from one sample, sequenced in a study of T cell responses to AZD1222 COVID-19 vaccine. Profiled with immunoSEQ multiplex PCR; TCRdb holds only in-frame clones, not every one. This table holds 170,000 or so clones, 87% found once. Source: peripheral blood, taken on day 0 of AZD1222 vaccination. These receptors originate from an adult in good health.

The chain joins TRBV4-1 to TRBJ1-6; D uncertain. The germline V and J ends were trimmed by 3 bases and 5 bases, with 8 bases remaining between them. The germline V gene encodes CDR1 MGHRA and CDR2 YSYEKL. This CDR3 region has 14 residues. The CDR3 sequence: CASSHILDNSPLHF. The DNA for the CDR3 is TGCGCCAGCAGCCATATACTTGATAATTCACCCCTCCACTTT.

The gene calls are TRBV15 and TRBJ1-6; D might be TRBD1 (6 bases). V shed 2 bases and J shed 7 bases, with 12 bases lying between them. The CDR3 is 15 residues long. Germline V gene lookup returns CDR1 LNHNV and CDR2 YYDKDF (reference sequence). Written as DNA, the CDR3 is TGTGCCACCAGCAGACAAGGGGGGACCAATTCACCCCTCCACTTT. Protein sequence: CATSRQGGTNSPLHF.

The gene calls are TRBV5-4 and TRBJ2-2; TRBD2 matches 9 bases. Germline CDR1 is SGHNT and CDR2 is YYREEE (reference sequence). The CDR3 length is 15 residues. V was pared by 4 bases and J by 2 bases, with 3 bases of the junction left unmatched. The CDR3 region has the DNA TGTGCCAGCAGCCCGCGGGAGGGTAACACCGGGGAGCTGTTTTTT. It yields the protein CASSPREGNTGELFF.

The rearrangement joins TRBV5-6 to TRBJ2-1; TRBD2 matches 8 bases. V gave up 3 bases and J gave up 8 bases; unmatched junction bases: 10. From germline, CDR1 is SGHDT and CDR2 YYEEEE. This CDR3 contains 15 residues. CDR3 DNA: TGTGCCAGCAGCTCCAGCGGGAGTATTAGTCATGAGCAGTTCTTC. Protein: CASSSSGSISHEQFF.

This clone was counted once. V is TRBV28 and J is TRBJ1-1; 8 nucleotides match TRBD1. V was clipped by 4 bases and J by 6 bases; unmatched bases: 10. CDR3 length: 15 amino acids. The germline CDR1 and CDR2 sequences are MDHEN and SYDVKM. CDR3 residues: CASSSPRGRVAEAFF. In DNA form, the CDR3 reads TGTGCCAGCAGTTCCCCCAGGGGGCGGGTGGCTGAAGCTTTCTTT.

This sequence joins TRBV5-1 and TRBJ2-7; D ambiguous. This CDR3 comprises 13 residues. V shed 4 bases and J shed 5 bases, with 13 bases lying between them. From germline, CDR1 is SGHRS and CDR2 YFSETQ. The CDR3 loop reads CASSPDRVNEQYF. CDR3 coding DNA: TGCGCCAGCAGCCCAGATCGGGTCAACGAGCAGTACTTC.

Written as DNA, the CDR3 is TGCGCCAGCAGCCCAGACAGCACCTACGAGCAGTACTTC. Its translation is CASSPDSTYEQYF. This chain uses TRBV5-1 with TRBJ2-7, with D tentatively TRBD1 (5 bases). The CDR3 is 13 residues long. Per germline, CDR1 SGHRS and CDR2 YFSETQ. The germline V and J ends were trimmed by 4 bases and 2 bases, with 10 bases remaining between them.

The chain uses TRBV15 and TRBJ1-5, with 7 bases aligning to TRBD1. The CDR3 runs to 15 residues. CDR1 LNHNV and CDR2 YYDKDF come from the germline V gene (reference sequence). The V segment lost 7 bases and the J segment 1 base; nucleotides outside the gene matches: 7. The DNA of the CDR3 is TGTGCCACCAACAGGGACAGATCGAGCAATCAGCCCCAGCATTTT. It codes for CATNRDRSSNQPQHF.

This clone came up a few times. This chain connects TRBV29-1 to TRBJ2-1, with D perhaps matching TRBD1 or TRBD2 (6 bases each). Trimming pared 7 bases from V and 4 bases from J, leaving 26 bases between. There are 17 residues in the CDR3. Germline-derived CDR1 and CDR2 are SQVTM and ANQGSEA. CDR3 coding DNA: TGCAGCGCCCCTTACCCTGGAGGGGGAAATCCTTACAATGAGCAGTTCTTC. This gives the protein CSAPYPGGGNPYNEQFF.

The chain employs TRBV5-8 and TRBJ2-7, with D uncertain. Germline V gives CDR1 SGHTS, CDR2 YDEGEE. Trimming shortened V by 7 bases and J by 0 bases, and 17 bases separated the two germline ends. The CDR3 consists of 15 residues. The DNA for the CDR3 is TGTGCCAGCTGCGACAACACGGCGTTCTCCTACGAGCAGTACTTC. Amino acid sequence: CASCDNTAFSYEQYF.

The rearrangement joins TRBV18 to TRBJ1-5; no clear D gene. V lost 2 bases, J lost 0 bases, and 11 bases lay in between. Germline V lookup: CDR1 KGHSH, CDR2 LQKENI. This CDR3 spans 16 amino acids. CDR3 coding DNA: TGTGCCAGCTCACCAATGCCAGATTATAGCAATCAGCCCCAGCATTTT. It codes for CASSPMPDYSNQPQHF.

The chain's CDR3 is CASSFRDRGQTQYF. Written as DNA, the CDR3 is TGTGCCAGCAGCTTCCGAGACAGGGGACAGACCCAGTACTTC. The rearrangement joins TRBV7-9 to TRBJ2-5, with 8 bases lining up with TRBD1. V was pared by 3 bases and J by 6 bases, with 6 bases of the junction left unmatched. Germline-derived CDR1 and CDR2 are SEHNR and FQNEAQ (reference sequence). The length of the CDR3 is 14 residues.

This clone has a single count. This chain joins TRBV27 and TRBJ1-2, with D maybe TRBD1 (6 bases). The CDR3 spans 14 residues. CDR1 is MNHEY and CDR2 is SMNVEV in the germline V gene (reference sequence). V was cut by 6 bases and J by 7 bases, with 18 bases left in between. For the CDR3, the DNA is TGTGCCAGCAGGGTGGACAGTCACGGGGGTGGCTACACCTTC. As protein: CASRVDSHGGGYTF.

The chain joins TRBV30 to TRBJ1-2, with D perhaps matching TRBD1 (5 bases). Germline CDR1 reads GTSNPN; CDR2 reads SVGIG (reference sequence). The CDR3 has 13 amino acids. Trimming removed 0 bases at V and 7 bases at J, with 12 bases between. CDR3 residues: CAWSVQGLSGYTF. CDR3 bases: TGTGCCTGGAGTGTCCAGGGTTTAAGTGGCTACACCTTC.

The chain joins TRBV2 to TRBJ1-6; D remains ambiguous. The CDR3 totals 15 residues. Germline CDR1 reads SNHLY; CDR2 reads FYNNEI. The V end lost 1 base, the J end lost 7 bases, and 11 bases lay between the germline ends. CDR3 DNA sequence: TGTGCCAGCAGTGAAGACGGGGTCCTCAATTCACCCCTCCACTTT. Translated, it gives CASSEDGVLNSPLHF.

The chain is built from TRBV28 and TRBJ1-3; D unresolved. The CDR3 runs to 14 residues. The germline V gene encodes CDR1 MDHEN and CDR2 SYDVKM. V lost 7 bases to trimming and J lost 0 bases, with 10 bases between them. CDR3 in DNA: TGTGCCAGCACCTCCGGGTCCTCTGGAAACACCATATATTTT. Translated: CASTSGSSGNTIYF.

The chain is built from TRBV2 and TRBJ2-3; 11 nucleotides align to TRBD2. The CDR3 sequence is 15 residues long. V lost 7 bases to trimming and J lost 4 bases; unmatched junction nucleotides: 7. Germline-derived CDR1 and CDR2 are SNHLY and FYNNEI. The CDR3 reads CASMRLAGSADTQYF. CDR3 DNA sequence: TGTGCCAGCATGCGACTAGCGGGATCGGCAGATACGCAGTATTTT.

This chain uses TRBV4-1 with TRBJ1-2; 8 bases align to TRBD1. V dropped 4 bases and J dropped 4; count of bases not matched to a gene: 17. Germline V lookup: CDR1 MGHRA, CDR2 YSYEKL. The CDR3 totals 18 residues. The CDR3, as DNA: TGCGCCAGCAGCCCAGTTCCCGGGACAGGACCCCCTCTCTATGGCTACACCTTC. Translating gives CASSPVPGTGPPLYGYTF.

The gene calls are TRBV12-3 or TRBV12-4 and TRBJ2-1; D might be TRBD1 (5 bases). Deletions cut 6 bases from V and 3 bases from J, with 9 bases between. The CDR3 loop spans 13 amino acids. The CDR3 bases are TGTGCCAGCAGCGGACAAATCTACAATGAGCAGTTCTTC. It specifies CASSGQIYNEQFF.

Here the CDR3 DNA reads TGTGCCAGTAGTAGCTATACCAGGGCGGCAGAGCAGTACTTC. This gives the protein CASSSYTRAAEQYF. The chain uses TRBV19 and TRBJ2-7; D is perhaps TRBD1 (5 bases). This CDR3 is built from 14 residues. Trimming took off 4 bases at V and 7 bases at J, with 17 bases between the two ends. Per germline, CDR1 LNHDA and CDR2 SQIVND (reference sequence).

V and J are TRBV2 and TRBJ2-7; the match to TRBD2 covers 7 bases. In germline, CDR1 is SNHLY, CDR2 FYNNEI. The CDR3 runs to 13 residues. V gave up 5 bases and J gave up 4 bases; unmatched junction bases: 5. The CDR3 protein is CASSWDGGYEQYF. Written as DNA, the CDR3 is TGTGCCAGCAGTTGGGACGGGGGGTACGAGCAGTACTTC. Filled out from reference TRBV2 and TRBJ2-7, the complete variable domain reads EPEVTQTPSHQVTQMGQEVILRCVPISNHLYFYWYRQILGQKVEFLVSFYNNEISEKSEIFDDQFSVERPDGSNFTLKIRSTKLEDSAMYFCASSWDGGYEQYFGPGTRLTVT.

This chain connects TRBV3-1 (or the pseudogene TRBV3-2) to TRBJ2-3; TRBD1 matches 7 bases. The CDR3 extends over 14 amino acids. V lost 1 base and J lost 7; bases outside the gene matches: 5. Per the germline V gene, CDR1 is LGHDT and CDR2 is YNNKEL (reference sequence). CDR3 sequence (DNA): TGTGCCAGCAGCCAAGGACAGGGTCAGCATACGCAGTATTTT. Protein: CASSQGQGQHTQYF.

V usage is TRBV12-3 or TRBV12-4 and J usage is TRBJ2-3; D unresolved. Trimming shortened V by 5 bases and J by 5 bases, and 8 bases separated the two germline ends. The CDR3 consists of 12 residues. Here the CDR3 reads CASSPRGDTQYF. DNA for the CDR3: TGTGCCAGCAGTCCACGAGGAGATACGCAGTATTTT.

This chain links TRBV7-2 with TRBJ2-1, with 9 nucleotides matching TRBD2. The germline gives CDR1 SGHTA, CDR2 FQGNSA. The CDR3 contains 16 residues. V shed 5 bases and J 1 base; nucleotides not matched to a gene: 6. The CDR3 loop reads CASSPLAGASYNEQFF. DNA of the CDR3: TGTGCCAGCAGCCCGTTAGCGGGAGCTTCCTACAATGAGCAGTTCTTC.

The genes are TRBV28 and TRBJ2-7; D perhaps matches TRBD2 (6 bases). Germline V gene data show CDR1 as MDHEN and CDR2 as SYDVKM. Trimming shortened V by 10 bases and J by 5 bases, and 18 bases separated the two germline ends. The CDR3 totals 13 residues. CDR3 bases: TGTGCCACGGGACTCCAGGGTCCCCACGAGCAGTACTTC. It codes for CATGLQGPHEQYF.